This TCR beta chain emerged from a study of cytomegalovirus exposure and HLA in healthy donors. The table lists this clone with a few counts. Its antigen is not identified. Germline V gene lookup returns CDR1 SNHLY and CDR2 FYNNEI. The V end lost 8 bases, the J end lost 6 bases, and 6 bases lay between the germline ends. The CDR3 is made up of 10 amino acids. With 60 Vbeta and 13 Jbeta primers, the PCR was carried out. Sequencing was performed with immunoSEQ multiplex PCR; in TCRdb, only in-frame clones are kept and a portion is missing. This table holds fewer than 250,000 clones, roughly 83% found once. The study's findings and limits: Within an earlier analysis, most TCR beta V segments proved productive either about 87% or about 30% of the time. According to reports, the classifier identified cytomegalovirus status with high specificity and sensitivity. Several of the most significant clusters were apparently associated with common viral pathogens in a later analysis.

The chain is built from TRBV2 and TRBJ2-3; unclear D gene. Sequences were obtained from PBMCs. The receptor's source is a boy aged 2 to 10 in good health and CMV-seronegative. The CDR3 sequence: CASARDTQYF. CDR3 in DNA: TGTGCCAGCGCCAGGGATACGCAGTATTTT.